Listed below are T cell receptor beta chains from one sample, sequenced in a study of Ad26.COV2.S vaccination and SARS-CoV-2 variants. Profiling relied on immunoSEQ multiplex PCR, and the TCRdb table lists in-frame clones only, not all of them. The sample contains roughly 680,000 clones, roughly 90% of which appear only once. Sample: peripheral blood, taken in a trial of Ad26.COV2.S vaccine versus placebo. These receptors originate from a person aged 18 to 65 who received the Ad26.COV2.S COVID-19 vaccine or a placebo. CDR3s leave out the opening cysteine and the closing phenylalanine or tryptophan. Only part of the rows carry a size: once, few, many, or a class if the clone is expanded.

-,11,TRBV3-1/TRBV3-2,ASSHHGTGELF
-,11,TRBV19,ASNPTGFAEAF
-,18,TRBV9,ASSVDPQSGFIGGANVLT
-,13,TRBV14,ASSPPGRGHYEQF
-,15,TRBV6-2/TRBV6-3,ASSYRLFDGVSYEQY
-,13,TRBV5-4,ASSWASGEGYEQY
-,13,TRBV11-3,ASSLGGRNTGELF
-,9,TRBV20-1,SARVGNTIY
-,13,TRBV5-1,ASSLFVGVVYEQY
-,13,TRBV18,ASNAPDRPTDTQY
-,14,TRBV7-2,ASSQSPGQGGHEQY
-,15,TRBV10-3,AISDSAGGWDTGELF
-,14,TRBV7-9,ASSLFGTGFTDTQY
-,13,TRBV19,ASRRYGQGGTEAF
-,12,TRBV27,ASSLAVKPEKLF
once,12,TRBV18,ASSPLQGGYEQY
-,14,TRBV27,ASSVGWDSLQETQY
-,11,TRBV5-1,ASSFTGPTEAF
-,13,TRBV11-2,ASSLSGAGANVLT
once,14,TRBV6-5,ASSSPGRTGNYGYT
-,10,TRBV6-5,ASSKGYTEAF
few,11,TRBV6-2/TRBV6-3,ASSLDGNTEAF
-,12,TRBV16,ASSQGTVQETQY
-,15,TRBV3-1/TRBV3-2,ASSHRRGGRGTGELF
-,11,TRBV29-1,SVAWGGNQPQH
-,11,TRBV2,ASSEARNYGYT
few,12,TRBV9,ASSVTDSSLEQY
-,15,TRBV5-5,ASSLDLFRATNEKLF
-,14,TRBV27,ASSPRVAGSLDTQY
-,16,TRBV4-1,ASSAYLSGGSNTGELF
-,15,TRBV9,ASSPQGGRPNTGELF
-,14,TRBV29-1,SVEEVGTGVNYGYT
-,10,TRBV30,AWDLGRETQY
-,12,TRBV6-5,ASRAGALGNTIY
few,12,TRBV27,ASSFAGSTGELF
-,12,TRBV29-1,SVVRVRASYGYT
-,12,TRBV24-1,ATSEQGNTGELF
-,13,TRBV6-2/TRBV6-3,ASSYSGQGRYGYT
-,12,TRBV7-9,ASSLVLEVDEQF
-,10,TRBV5-6,ASSLFGDGYT
-,9,TRBV12-3/TRBV12-4,ASRIFGEQY
-,12,TRBV27,ASSRRAGNQPQH
-,11,TRBV2,ASSRTKGETQY
-,11,TRBV11-2,ASSLDSNQPQH
once,13,TRBV11-3,ASSHGGTAYNEQF